A selection of T cell receptor beta chains follows, all from one sample in a study of blood T cells in healthy people across ages. TCRdb ran MiXCR on the 5' RACE reads and lists one entry per CDR3 protein. Among roughly 800,000 distinct CDR3 sequences listed, 25% were seen once. This sample was shared with a second study, whose subject was T cells of mothers and their children.

The material sequenced was blood. Receptor source: a boy aged 5-17 years in good health. The CDR3 runs from the conserved cysteine through the conserved F or W. D genes are given only for firm matches. For some rows the clone size is stated as once, few or many, or as a class when expanded; others skip it.

-	-	16	TRBV18	TRBJ2-3	TGTGCCAGCTCACCACCGAATGGCCGGGTGACAGATACGCAGTATTTT	CASSPPNGRVTDTQYF
-	-	11	TRBV7-9	TRBJ1-3	TGTGCCAGCGTGGATGGAAACACCATATATTTT	CASVDGNTIYF
-	-	16	TRBV11-3	TRBJ1-2	TGTGCCAGCAGCTTAGATCCGGACCAATATACTCATGGCTACACCTTC	CASSLDPDQYTHGYTF
TRBD2	-	16	TRBV11-3	TRBJ2-1	TGTGCCAGCAGTTTTAGCGGGAGCCTCTCCTACAATGAGCAGTTCTTC	CASSFSGSLSYNEQFF
TRBD1	many	15	TRBV5-1	TRBJ1-5	TGCGCCAGCAGCTCCGGACAGGGTGGCAATCAGCCCCAGCATTTT	CASSSGQGGNQPQHF
TRBD1	few	15	TRBV20-1	TRBJ1-2	TGCAGTGCTAGAGTTCCGGGACAGGGCGCCTCTGGCTACACCTTC	CSARVPGQGASGYTF
TRBD1	few	15	TRBV7-2	TRBJ1-4	TGTGCCAGCAGCTCCGAGGGGGCTGCTAATGAAAAACTGTTTTTT	CASSSEGAANEKLFF
-	-	12	TRBV20-1	TRBJ2-5	TGCAGTGCCCCCTTGTACCAAGAGACCCAGTACTTC	CSAPLYQETQYF
TRBD2	few	15	TRBV15	TRBJ2-5	TGTGCCACCAGCAGAGAGGCTAGCGGGAAGGTGTCCCAGTACTTC	CATSREASGKVSQYF
TRBD2	-	18	TRBV24-1	TRBJ2-1	TGTGCCACCAGTGATTTAGCTAGCGGGAGGGCCGCCTACAATGAGCAGTTCTTC	CATSDLASGRAAYNEQFF
TRBD1	-	16	TRBV7-9	TRBJ2-7	TGTGCCAGCAGCTCGAGGGGACAGGGAGGCTTGGGGGAGCAGTACTTC	CASSSRGQGGLGEQYF
TRBD1	few	13	TRBV20-1	TRBJ1-2	TGCAGTGCTAGCGGGACAGGGTACTATGGCTACACCTTC	CSASGTGYYGYTF
TRBD2	few	16	TRBV10-1	TRBJ2-5	TGCGCCAGCAGTGACCAGGGACTAGCGGGAATAGAGACCCAGTACTTC	CASSDQGLAGIETQYF
-	-	16	TRBV9	TRBJ2-1	TGTGCCAGCAGCCCAAGTGGGACACTCTCCTACAATGAGCAGTTCTTC	CASSPSGTLSYNEQFF
-	many	15	TRBV7-6	TRBJ2-7	TGTGCCAGCAGCTTAGAGGGGTCTCCACCCCACGAGCAGTACTTC	CASSLEGSPPHEQYF
-	-	15	TRBV24-1	TRBJ1-1	TGTGCCACCAGTGGACACAGGGTTGCGAACACTGAAGCTTTCTTT	CATSGHRVANTEAFF
-	-	14	TRBV6-1	TRBJ2-1	TGTGCCAGCAGTGATTGGTTTAACCACAATGAGCAGTTCTTC	CASSDWFNHNEQFF
-	few	15	TRBV7-2	TRBJ2-7	TGTGCCAGCAGCTTAGTTACAGCGATGAGCTACGAGCAGTACTTC	CASSLVTAMSYEQYF
TRBD1	-	15	TRBV6-1	TRBJ1-1	TGTGCCAGCAGATCGCTTTCAGGGGGCATCACTGAAGCTTTCTTT	CASRSLSGGITEAFF